The 31 T cell receptor beta chains presented below share a single source sample, sequenced in a study of T cells after yellow fever vaccination. TCRdb reprocessed the 5' RACE reads with MiXCR, giving one entry per CDR3 protein. The repertoire holds more than 300,000 distinct CDR3 sequences, with about 10% as singletons. This sample comprised CD4+ T cells sorted from PBMCs, obtained 45 days after the yellow fever booster vaccination. The receptor source for this set is a man in his late teens or twenties who received the YFV17D yellow fever vaccine.

This clonotype showed up just a few times. The chain carries TRBV4-3 and TRBJ1-1; D unresolved. The CDR3 loop spans 14 amino acids. Trimming pared 3 bases from V and 1 base from J, leaving 9 bases between. The germline CDR1 and CDR2 sequences are LGHNA and YSLEER. The CDR3 sequence is CASSHSGKNTEAFF. CDR3 in DNA: TGCGCCAGCAGCCATTCAGGAAAGAACACTGAAGCTTTCTTT.

J is TRBJ1-5 and V is TRBV7-2; 9 bases fit TRBD1. V dropped 4 bases and J dropped 5; count of bases not matched to a gene: 3. Germline CDR1 reads SGHTA; CDR2 reads FQGNSA. The CDR3 runs to 14 residues. The CDR3 spells CASSSRTGDQPQHF. The CDR3 nucleotides are TGTGCCAGCAGCTCGCGGACAGGGGATCAGCCCCAGCATTTT.

This clonotype was seen a handful of times. The V call is TRBV20-1, the J call TRBJ2-3; D unresolved. The V end was cut by 5 bases, the J end by 7 bases, with 13 bases between. CDR3 length: 12 residues. Germline V gives CDR1 DFQATT, CDR2 SNEGSKA (reference sequence). CDR3 sequence: CSASPDGYTQYF. The CDR3 region has the DNA TGCAGTGCTTCCCCCGACGGATATACGCAGTATTTT.

The chain uses TRBV14 and TRBJ2-5; D not resolved. V lost 1 base, J lost 5 bases, and 17 bases lay in between. CDR1 is SGHDN, CDR2 FVKESK, per germline. The CDR3 runs 16 residues. CDR3 sequence reads: CASSQGRARGVETQYF. The CDR3 nucleotides read TGTGCCAGCAGCCAAGGACGGGCAAGAGGAGTCGAGACCCAGTACTTC.

The chain has TRBV12-3 or TRBV12-4 and TRBJ2-3; 8 bases match TRBD1. V was clipped by 6 bases and J by 5 bases; unmatched bases: 10. This CDR3 spans 15 amino acids. The CDR3 protein is CASSHRQGLGDTQYF. In nucleotides, the CDR3 is TGTGCCAGCAGCCACCGACAGGGGTTGGGAGATACGCAGTATTTT.

This chain connects TRBV5-1 to TRBJ2-2; 7 nucleotides align to TRBD1. The CDR3 has 17 residues. CDR1 is SGHRS, CDR2 YFSETQ, per germline. V shed 4 bases and J 5 bases; nucleotides not matched to a gene: 14. In DNA form, the CDR3 reads TGCGCCAGCAGCATGGGTGGGTCGACAGGGCCGACCGGGGAGCTGTTTTTT. This codes for CASSMGGSTGPTGELFF.

This clonotype was seen at least ten times. The genes are TRBV7-9 and TRBJ1-2; D is undetermined. Germline V gene sequence: CDR1 SEHNR, CDR2 FQNEAQ (reference sequence). V lost 8 bases, J lost 4 bases, and 26 bases lay in between. The CDR3 has 17 amino acids. Here the CDR3 DNA reads TGTGCCAGCGGAACACGGGGAGTCTTCTCGGGGTTCTATGGCTACACCTTC. Its translation is CASGTRGVFSGFYGYTF.

The sample holds a few counts of this clonotype. The rearrangement links TRBV5-1 to TRBJ2-2; a possible D gene is TRBD2 (5 bases). Germline V lookup: CDR1 SGHRS, CDR2 YFSETQ. V lost 3 bases and J 1 base, leaving 22 bases between the germline ends. The CDR3 extends over 19 amino acids. Written as DNA, the CDR3 is TGCGCCAGCAGCTCGGTTGCCGCCGGGAACTCGTGGAACACCGGGGAGCTGTTTTTT. Its protein is CASSSVAAGNSWNTGELFF.

This clonotype was detected a few times. The chain employs TRBV5-4 and TRBJ2-1, with D possibly being TRBD1 (5 bases). The length of the CDR3 is 13 residues. Trimming pared 4 bases from V and 5 bases from J, leaving 10 bases between. CDR1 is SGHNT and CDR2 is YYREEE in the germline V gene (reference sequence). CDR3 DNA: TGTGCCAGCAGCCAAACAGGAGACAATGAGCAGTTCTTC. As protein: CASSQTGDNEQFF.

This clonotype has more than one count but fewer than ten. The chain recombines TRBV9 with TRBJ2-3, with no clear D. V was trimmed by 0 bases and J by 1 base, leaving 12 bases between them. Germline V gene sequence: CDR1 SGDLS, CDR2 YYNGEE. The CDR3 extends over 16 amino acids. CDR3 in DNA: TGTGCCAGCAGCGTAGGTGCCAGAGACGGCACAGATACGCAGTATTTT. Residues: CASSVGARDGTDTQYF.

V usage is TRBV6-1 and J usage is TRBJ2-3; perhaps TRBD2 as D (5 bases). V lost 2 bases and J 2 bases, leaving 17 bases between the germline ends. Germline V gene sequence: CDR1 MNHNS, CDR2 SASEGT. This CDR3 is 17 amino acids long. CDR3 nucleotide sequence: TGTGCCAGCAGTGAAAGGTCCCTATACGGGGTCACAGATACGCAGTATTTT. This encodes CASSERSLYGVTDTQYF.

This clonotype was counted ten times or more. The chain combines TRBV9 with TRBJ2-3; D is unclear. The V and J ends lost 4 bases and 0 bases respectively, with 12 bases between them. The CDR3 runs to 15 residues. Germline values: CDR1 SGDLS, CDR2 YYNGEE. CDR3 amino acids: CASSPHAVSTDTQYF. CDR3 DNA sequence: TGTGCCAGCAGCCCTCATGCGGTTAGCACAGATACGCAGTATTTT.

The rearrangement links TRBV11-2 to TRBJ2-1; D is unresolved. V was cut by 1 base and J by 12 bases, with 10 bases left in between. Germline CDR1 reads SGHAT; CDR2 reads FQNNGV. The CDR3 sequence is 12 residues long. The CDR3 reads CASSLVRLGQFF. DNA for the CDR3: TGTGCCAGCAGCTTAGTGCGGCTTGGGCAGTTCTTC.

This clonotype was counted a few times. The genes are TRBV6-5 and TRBJ2-5, with D hard to call. The CDR3 loop spans 11 amino acids. Trimming removed 2 bases at V and 5 bases at J, with 3 bases between. Germline lookup yields CDR1 MNHEY and CDR2 SVGAGI. The CDR3: CASSYMETQYF. DNA for the CDR3: TGTGCCAGCAGTTACATGGAGACCCAGTACTTC.

This rearrangement joins TRBV7-2 to TRBJ1-1; no clear D gene. The CDR3 loop spans 15 amino acids. Trimming removed 5 bases at V and 0 bases at J, with 13 bases between. Germline V gives CDR1 SGHTA, CDR2 FQGNSA. The CDR3 loop reads CASSAPERMNTEAFF. Written as DNA, the CDR3 is TGTGCCAGCAGCGCCCCGGAACGGATGAACACTGAAGCTTTCTTT. The full variable domain, completed using reference TRBV7-2 and TRBJ1-1, is GAGVSQSPSNKVTEKGKDVELRCDPISGHTALYWYRQSLGQGLEFLIYFQGNSAPDKSGLPSDRFSAERTGGSVSTLTIQRTQQEDSAVYLCASSAPERMNTEAFFGQGTRLTVV.

This clonotype came up a few times. J is TRBJ2-7 and V is TRBV5-1, with D perhaps matching TRBD1 (5 bases). Trimming cost V 5 bases and J 0 bases, with 15 bases left between them. Germline CDR1 SGHRS, CDR2 YFSETQ. The length of the CDR3 is 15 residues. CDR3 region: CASREFQGYSYEQYF. CDR3 DNA: TGCGCCAGCAGGGAATTTCAGGGATACTCCTACGAGCAGTACTTC.

This clonotype is a singleton in its sample. The V and J genes are TRBV5-1 and TRBJ2-5; the D is unclear. The CDR3 extends over 15 amino acids. The V end lost 3 bases, the J end lost 1 base, and 13 bases lay between the germline ends. Germline CDR1 SGHRS, CDR2 YFSETQ. This CDR3 is CASSSPSEPQETQYF. The CDR3 coding sequence is TGCGCCAGCAGCTCCCCAAGCGAGCCCCAAGAGACCCAGTACTTC.

This chain uses TRBV30 with TRBJ2-6; D may be TRBD1 (6 bases). This CDR3 is 13 amino acids long. Germline V gives CDR1 GTSNPN, CDR2 SVGIG (reference sequence). CDR3 bases: TGTGCAAAACAGGGCTCTGGGGCCAACGTCCTGACTTTC. This codes for CAKQGSGANVLTF.

This clonotype has a count of ten or more. V gene TRBV7-2 combines with J gene TRBJ1-4; D remains unclear. CDR3 length: 17 residues. Germline V gene sequence: CDR1 SGHTA, CDR2 FQGNSA. The V end was cut by 1 base, the J end by 7 bases, with 19 bases between. Here the CDR3 reads CASSLGLGGGSSEKLFF. The CDR3 coding sequence is TGTGCCAGCAGCTTAGGTCTTGGAGGAGGATCTAGTGAAAAACTGTTTTTT.

This clonotype was observed a handful of times. The rearrangement uses TRBV5-4 and TRBJ2-1, with D unclear. Per germline, CDR1 SGHNT and CDR2 YYREEE (reference sequence). Between the trimmed V and J ends, which lost 2 bases and 1 base, there was a span of 10 bases. The CDR3 totals 15 residues. CDR3 coding DNA: TGTGCCAGCAGCTTCCGTTCGGAGTCCTACAATGAGCAGTTCTTC. It translates to CASSFRSESYNEQFF.

This clonotype appeared many times. V gene TRBV2 combines with J gene TRBJ1-2, with 8 bases fitting TRBD1. Germline V gene data show CDR1 as SNHLY and CDR2 as FYNNEI. CDR3 length: 12 residues. Germline trimming cut 6 bases from V and 6 bases from J; bases unmatched to any gene: 3. CDR3 protein: CASRGTGDGYTF. In DNA form, the CDR3 reads TGTGCCAGCAGGGGGACAGGTGATGGCTACACCTTC.

This chain joins TRBV27 and TRBJ1-5; 9 nucleotides agree with TRBD1. Germline CDR1 reads MNHEY; CDR2 reads SMNVEV (reference sequence). V dropped 6 bases and J dropped 0; count of bases not matched to a gene: 9. This CDR3 contains 17 residues. The DNA for the CDR3 is TGTGCCAGCAGCCCCCGATCGGGACAGGGTAGCAATCAGCCCCAGCATTTT. The encoded protein is CASSPRSGQGSNQPQHF.

This chain joins TRBV5-4 and TRBJ1-6; D may be TRBD1 (6 bases). The CDR3 loop spans 14 amino acids. Trimming removed 5 bases from V and 5 bases from J, with 11 bases in between. Looked up from germline, CDR1 is SGHNT and CDR2 is YYREEE (reference sequence). CDR3 residues: CASRRQADNSPLHF. The CDR3 bases are TGTGCCAGCAGACGACAGGCAGATAATTCACCCCTCCACTTT.

The V call is TRBV10-3, the J call TRBJ2-7; 7 nucleotides match TRBD1. V dropped 10 bases and J dropped 4; count of bases not matched to a gene: 7. This CDR3 region has 12 residues. The germline V gene encodes CDR1 ENHRY and CDR2 SYGVKD. The chain's CDR3 is CATRTGPYEQYV. The CDR3 coding sequence is TGTGCCACCCGGACAGGACCGTACGAGCAGTACGTC.

The rearrangement joins TRBV15 to TRBJ2-3; TRBD1 might be the D (6 bases). V dropped 3 bases and J dropped 5 bases, with 12 bases sitting between them. Germline V gene lookup returns CDR1 LNHNV and CDR2 YYDKDF (reference sequence). CDR3 length: 14 amino acids. The CDR3 DNA follows: TGTGCCACCAGCAGGACCTCAGGGGTAGATACGCAGTATTTT. This codes for CATSRTSGVDTQYF.

The V gene is TRBV7-8, the J gene TRBJ2-5, with D possibly TRBD2 on 5 matching bases. Germline V gene data show CDR1 as SGHVS and CDR2 as FQNEAQ. The CDR3 totals 12 residues. The V end lost 5 bases, the J end lost 9 bases, and 13 bases lay between the germline ends. CDR3 loop: CASSRWTVAQYF. CDR3 DNA sequence: TGTGCCAGCAGCAGATGGACTGTGGCCCAGTACTTC.

In this sample, this clonotype turned up a few times. V gene TRBV4-2 combines with J gene TRBJ2-3, with TRBD1 identical over 10 bases. This CDR3 is built from 17 residues. The V segment lost 1 base and the J segment 1 base; nucleotides outside the gene matches: 5. The germline V gene has CDR1 LGHNA and CDR2 YNFKEQ. The CDR3 coding sequence is TGTGCCAGCAGCCAAGTAGGGACAGGGGACGGCACAGATACGCAGTATTTT. Its protein is CASSQVGTGDGTDTQYF.

The table lists this clonotype with many counts. This sequence joins TRBV6-2 or TRBV6-3 and TRBJ2-2; no clear D. This CDR3 is 13 amino acids long. The V gene's germline CDR1 is MNHEY and CDR2 SVGEGT. V lost 4 bases, J lost 0 bases, and 3 bases lay in between. In DNA form, the CDR3 reads TGTGCCAGCAGTTTTGCGAACACCGGGGAGCTGTTTTTT. Translating gives CASSFANTGELFF.

V is TRBV20-1 and J is TRBJ2-1; 12 bases line up with TRBD1. Germline V gene data show CDR1 as DFQATT and CDR2 as SNEGSKA (reference sequence). V shed 1 base and J 1 base; nucleotides not matched to a gene: 11. CDR3 length equals 19 residues. The CDR3 sequence is CSARGGQGAPGWSYNEQFF. In DNA form, the CDR3 reads TGCAGTGCTAGAGGGGGACAGGGGGCTCCAGGGTGGTCCTACAATGAGCAGTTCTTC.

This clonotype appeared many times. The CDR3 DNA reads TGTGCCAGCAGTCGTGGGGCAGACTATGGCTACACCTTC. It is translated as CASSRGADYGYTF. The V call is TRBV6-5, the J call TRBJ1-2; tentatively, D is TRBD1 (5 bases). This CDR3 comprises 13 residues. CDR1 and CDR2 (germline): MNHEY, SVGAGI. Trimming pared 5 bases from V and 3 bases from J, leaving 10 bases between.

DNA of the CDR3: TGTGCCAGCAGCTTCAGCAAGCATACAGATACGCAGTATTTT. It translates to CASSFSKHTDTQYF. The rearrangement links TRBV7-2 to TRBJ2-3; no definite D call. CDR1 is SGHTA and CDR2 is FQGNSA in the germline V gene. This CDR3 comprises 14 residues. V was shortened by 3 bases and J by 3 bases, with 10 bases between the two germline ends.